These T cell receptor beta chains were read from a single sample in a study of blood T cell repertoires in COVID-19. Using immunoSEQ multiplex PCR, the repertoire was profiled, and TCRdb retains in-frame clones only, with some absent. There are around 260,000 clones in the sample; roughly 85% occur only once, and approximately 12% lies in the top ten. The material sequenced was peripheral blood. The receptors were sampled from a human donor in a cohort sampled during active COVID-19. The CDR3 runs from the conserved cysteine through the conserved F or W. A D gene is named only where the DNA matches it firmly. A clone size is listed for some rows: how often the clone was seen (once, few, many), or a class if it is expanded.

clone_size	v_call	j_call	d_call	cdr3_aa	cdr3_nt
-	TRBV18	TRBJ2-7	-	CASSPRKGDSYYEQYF	TGTGCCAGCTCACCAAGGAAAGGGGATTCCTACTACGAGCAGTACTTC
-	TRBV18	TRBJ1-3	TRBD1	CASSRQGADTIYF	TGTGCCAGCTCCAGACAGGGGGCGGACACCATATATTTT
-	TRBV5-8	TRBJ2-1	TRBD2	CASSPGGTSGTYNEQFF	TGTGCCAGCAGCCCAGGCGGGACTAGCGGAACCTACAATGAGCAGTTCTTC
-	TRBV19	TRBJ2-1	-	CASTRSQASPSYNEQFF	TGTGCCAGTACCAGATCCCAAGCTAGTCCCTCCTACAATGAGCAGTTCTTC
-	TRBV9	TRBJ2-2	-	CASSPRRGGELFF	TGTGCCAGCAGTCCCCGGAGGGGAGGGGAGCTGTTTTTT
once	TRBV6-1	TRBJ2-5	-	CASREGGPLTETQYF	TGTGCCAGCAGAGAAGGGGGGCCATTAACGGAGACCCAGTACTTC
-	TRBV3-1/TRBV3-2	TRBJ1-6	-	CASSQATGKDSPLHF	TGTGCCAGCAGCCAGGCTACAGGGAAGGATTCACCCCTCCACTTT
-	TRBV28	TRBJ1-5	-	CASGGSQPQHF	TGTGCCAGCGGCGGAAGTCAGCCCCAGCATTTT
-	TRBV28	TRBJ2-6	TRBD1	CATKGQGSGANVLTF	TGTGCCACCAAGGGACAGGGATCTGGGGCCAACGTCCTGACTTTC
-	TRBV28	TRBJ2-2	-	CASSPLLAPGELFF	TGTGCCAGCAGCCCACTGCTTGCCCCCGGGGAGCTGTTTTTT
-	TRBV9	TRBJ2-5	-	CASSGGASKETQYF	TGTGCCAGCAGCGGGGGAGCCTCCAAAGAGACCCAGTACTTC
-	TRBV6-4	TRBJ2-1	-	CASSDPDIRGMFF	TGTGCCAGCAGTGACCCTGACATCCGAGGGATGTTCTTC
-	TRBV6-2/TRBV6-3	TRBJ2-1	TRBD1	CASSSTGGAYNEQFF	TGTGCCAGCAGCTCGACAGGGGGCGCCTACAATGAGCAGTTCTTC
-	TRBV5-4	TRBJ2-3	-	CASSRRLATDTQYF	TGTGCCAGCAGCCGTCGATTAGCCACAGATACGCAGTATTTT
once	TRBV23-1	TRBJ1-5	TRBD1	CASSLYYRQGCYSNQPQHF	TGCGCCAGCAGCCTTTATTATCGACAGGGATGTTATAGCAATCAGCCCCAGCATTTT
-	TRBV4-3	TRBJ1-5	-	CASSLFWADQPQHF	TGCGCCAGCAGCCTGTTTTGGGCCGATCAGCCCCAGCATTTT
-	TRBV20-1	TRBJ2-1	TRBD2	CSASGLALYNEQFF	TGCAGTGCTAGTGGACTAGCCTTATACAATGAGCAGTTCTTC
-	TRBV30	TRBJ1-5	-	CAWSGGGVQPQHF	TGTGCCTGGAGTGGTGGCGGGGTTCAGCCCCAGCATTTT
once	TRBV6-2/TRBV6-3	TRBJ2-1	-	CASSYSGPQGSYNEQFF	TGTGCCAGCAGTTACTCGGGGCCCCAGGGCTCCTACAATGAGCAGTTCTTC
medium-sized	TRBV4-3	TRBJ1-3	TRBD1	CASSRDRGEAASGNTIYF	TGCGCCAGTAGCCGGGACAGGGGAGAGGCGGCCTCTGGAAACACCATATATTTT
-	TRBV6-2/TRBV6-3	TRBJ2-1	TRBD1	CASSYNRGRFHNEQFF	TGTGCCAGCAGTTACAACAGGGGGCGCTTCCACAATGAGCAGTTCTTC
few	TRBV2	TRBJ1-4	-	CASKDHKGDLKLFF	TGTGCCAGCAAAGACCATAAGGGGGACCTAAAACTGTTTTTT
-	TRBV5-1	TRBJ1-4	-	CASSLGDSTNEKLFF	TGCGCCAGCAGCTTGGGAGATTCAACTAATGAAAAACTGTTTTTT
-	TRBV6-2/TRBV6-3	TRBJ2-7	TRBD1	CASSSRDRVPYEQYF	TGTGCCAGCAGCTCCCGGGACAGGGTTCCCTACGAGCAGTACTTC
-	TRBV5-4	TRBJ2-3	-	CASSLLGGGSTDTQYF	TGTGCCAGCAGCCTCCTGGGTGGCGGAAGCACAGATACGCAGTATTTT
-	TRBV5-6	TRBJ2-7	TRBD1	CASSLWTGEQYF	TGTGCCAGCAGCTTGTGGACAGGCGAGCAGTACTTC
-	TRBV30	TRBJ1-5	TRBD1	CAWSVGGFNQPQHF	TGTGCCTGGAGTGTAGGGGGCTTCAATCAGCCCCAGCATTTT
-	TRBV7-9	TRBJ2-3	-	CASSSSPRTDTQYF	TGTGCCAGCAGCTCCTCCCCGAGGACAGATACGCAGTATTTT
-	TRBV5-1	TRBJ2-3	-	CASSFGLTDTQYF	TGCGCCAGCAGCTTCGGGTTAACAGATACGCAGTATTTT
-	TRBV13	TRBJ1-5	-	CASSPGVNQPQHF	TGTGCCAGCAGCCCAGGGGTCAATCAGCCCCAGCATTTT
-	TRBV7-9	TRBJ2-3	-	CASSLAAGGRRDTQYF	TGTGCCAGCAGCTTAGCGGCCGGCGGTCGGAGGGATACGCAGTATTTT
-	TRBV6-1	TRBJ2-3	TRBD2	CASSGAGGPGDTQYF	TGTGCCAGCAGTGGAGCGGGAGGGCCGGGAGATACGCAGTATTTT
few	TRBV3-1/TRBV3-2	TRBJ2-5	TRBD2	CASSILAGGSETQYF	TGTGCCAGCAGCATACTAGCGGGAGGGTCGGAGACCCAGTACTTC
-	TRBV27	TRBJ2-3	-	CASSFAATSTDTQYF	TGTGCCAGCAGTTTCGCGGCAACTAGCACAGATACGCAGTATTTT
once	TRBV3-1/TRBV3-2	TRBJ2-1	-	CASSQGQGSYNEQFF	TGTGCCAGCAGCCAAGGGCAGGGCTCCTACAATGAGCAGTTCTTC
-	TRBV12-2	TRBJ2-5	-	CASRLVSSGYQETQYF	TGTGCAAGTCGCTTAGTATCTAGCGGATACCAAGAGACCCAGTACTTC
-	TRBV25-1	TRBJ2-2	TRBD2	CASSESGTSGSVGELFF	TGTGCCAGCAGTGAATCAGGAACTAGCGGGAGTGTCGGGGAGCTGTTTTTT
-	TRBV4-2	TRBJ1-2	TRBD1	CASSSGTGGYGYTF	TGTGCCAGCAGCTCCGGGACAGGGGGCTATGGCTACACCTTC
-	TRBV19	TRBJ2-7	-	CASSIDRGISYEQYF	TGTGCCAGTAGTATAGATCGCGGCATCTCCTACGAGCAGTACTTC
-	TRBV12-3/TRBV12-4	TRBJ1-2	TRBD1	CASSPTGEGGYTF	TGTGCCAGCAGTCCTACAGGGGAAGGAGGCTACACCTTC
-	TRBV18	TRBJ2-3	-	CASSRSTDTQYF	TGTGCCAGCTCGCGCTCCACAGATACGCAGTATTTT
-	TRBV2	TRBJ1-3	-	CASSATYFRNTIYF	TGTGCCAGCAGCGCGACTTATTTTAGGAACACCATATATTTT
-	TRBV28	TRBJ2-5	-	CASKSTGRQETQYF	TGTGCCAGCAAATCGACAGGTCGTCAAGAGACCCAGTACTTC
few	TRBV11-3	TRBJ2-5	TRBD1	CASSRGQGGQETQYF	TGTGCCAGCAGCCGCGGACAGGGGGGACAAGAGACCCAGTACTTC
-	TRBV3-1/TRBV3-2	TRBJ1-1	-	CASSQGGGTPEAFF	TGTGCCAGCAGCCAAGGGGGGGGAACCCCTGAAGCTTTCTTT
-	TRBV6-1	TRBJ1-3	-	CASSEAYSGNTIYF	TGTGCCAGCAGTGAAGCCTACTCTGGAAACACCATATATTTT
-	TRBV27	TRBJ2-2	-	CASSHQAGGTIAGELFF	TGTGCCAGCAGTCACCAGGCCGGGGGTACGATCGCCGGGGAGCTGTTTTTT
-	TRBV5-4	TRBJ2-3	TRBD2	CASSPGGGRAVDTQYF	TGTGCCAGCAGCCCTGGGGGCGGGAGGGCCGTAGATACGCAGTATTTT
-	TRBV11-2	TRBJ2-5	TRBD1	CASSFNPTGGLETQYF	TGTGCCAGCAGCTTCAACCCCACAGGGGGCTTAGAGACCCAGTACTTC
-	TRBV12-5	TRBJ2-1	TRBD2	CASGLGLAGENEQFF	TGTGCTAGTGGTTTGGGACTAGCGGGAGAAAATGAGCAGTTCTTC
-	TRBV6-5	TRBJ1-1	TRBD1	CASSYRDRGTEAFF	TGTGCCAGCAGTTACCGAGACAGGGGCACTGAAGCTTTCTTT
-	TRBV11-3	TRBJ2-1	TRBD2	CASSQSGRSNEQFF	TGTGCCAGCAGCCAGAGCGGGAGATCCAATGAGCAGTTCTTC
-	TRBV9	TRBJ2-5	-	CASSVENTGGFETQYF	TGTGCCAGCAGCGTAGAAAATACTGGAGGATTTGAGACCCAGTACTTC
-	TRBV28	TRBJ2-1	TRBD2	CASSFVGLAGRPSAEQFF	TGTGCCAGCAGTTTCGTAGGACTAGCGGGACGCCCGAGCGCTGAGCAGTTCTTC
few	TRBV23-1	TRBJ1-5	-	CASRPGQSNQPQHF	TGCGCCAGCAGACCGGGACAATCAAATCAGCCCCAGCATTTT
-	TRBV18	TRBJ2-7	-	CASSPGTGYEQYF	TGTGCCAGCTCACCCGGGACTGGATACGAGCAGTACTTC
-	TRBV27	TRBJ1-1	-	CASRSLNTEAFF	TGTGCCAGCAGATCATTGAACACTGAAGCTTTCTTT
few	TRBV4-3	TRBJ2-7	-	CASSQELGLSYEQYF	TGCGCCAGCAGCCAAGAGTTAGGACTTTCCTACGAGCAGTACTTC